This T cell receptor beta chain comes out of a study of siplizumab effects on memory and regulatory T cells. Study results and caveats: Unstimulated subsets accounted for the mapping of only a minor share of the clones that were alloreactive. Naive T cells appeared more diverse than memory cells and seemed to be major alloresponse contributors.

Only in-frame clones appear in the TCRdb table, and some are missing; sequencing was by immunoSEQ multiplex PCR. The table lists 95,000 to 100,000 clones, about nine tenths of them singletons. As regards this clone: Antigen unknown.

Trimming left V 6 bases short and J 4 bases short, with 13 bases between. Germline V gene sequence: CDR1 MNHNY, CDR2 SVGAGI (reference sequence). The CDR3 length is 13 residues. The V gene is TRBV6-6, the J gene TRBJ2-7, with D perhaps matching TRBD1 or TRBD2 (5 bases each). The material sequenced was non-Treg CD4+ T cells sorted from blood. This sequence originates from a human donor in good health. Here the CDR3 reads CASSSGAEYEQYF. For the CDR3, the DNA is TGTGCCAGCAGCTCCGGGGCCGAATACGAGCAGTACTTC.